A selection of T cell receptor beta chains follows, all from one sample in a study of regulatory T cells in long-lasting Graves disease. In TCRdb, the multiplex PCR reads were re-called with MiXCR into one record per CDR3 protein. The table shows 600,000 to 800,000 distinct CDR3 sequences, with about 30% occurring only once. The sequencing here drew on peripheral blood mononuclear cells (PBMCs), taken when the disease was refractory, from a patient treated with antithyroid drugs. These receptors came from a female donor with Graves disease. Both conserved end residues are part of each CDR3. Fields, in order: V gene, clone size, D gene, J gene, CDR3 protein, CDR3 DNA. D genes are given only for firm matches. Some rows mark clone size as missing; the rest say once, few, many or name a class of expanded clone.

V: TRBV9
size: -
D: -
J: TRBJ1-1
CDR3: CASGSKSTEAFF
DNA: TGTGCCAGCGGCAGTAAAAGCACTGAAGCTTTCTTT

V: TRBV5-1
size: -
D: TRBD2
J: TRBJ2-7
CDR3: CASNLTSGSSYEQYF
DNA: TGCGCCAGCAACTTGACTAGCGGGTCCTCCTACGAGCAGTACTTC

V: TRBV7-3
size: -
D: -
J: TRBJ1-1
CDR3: CASSPHPTPGRMNTEAFF
DNA: TGTGCCAGCAGCCCACACCCCACCCCGGGACGGATGAACACTGAAGCTTTCTTT

V: TRBV5-1
size: -
D: -
J: TRBJ2-7
CDR3: CASSSRVTEQYF
DNA: TGCGCCAGCAGCTCCAGGGTGACCGAGCAGTACTTC

V: TRBV29-1
size: few
D: -
J: TRBJ2-7
CDR3: CSVGGSVDGYEQYF
DNA: TGCAGCGTTGGGGGGTCAGTCGATGGCTACGAGCAGTACTTC

V: TRBV12-3/TRBV12-4
size: -
D: -
J: TRBJ1-1
CDR3: CASSLKAGLNTEAFF
DNA: TGTGCCAGCAGTTTAAAGGCAGGGCTGAACACTGAAGCTTTCTTT

V: TRBV5-1
size: -
D: -
J: TRBJ2-5
CDR3: CASSLVVSSETQYF
DNA: TGCGCCAGCAGCTTGGTGGTTTCTTCTGAGACCCAGTACTTC

V: TRBV27
size: -
D: -
J: TRBJ2-7
CDR3: CASGPLEAGGSYEQYF
DNA: TGTGCCAGCGGCCCTCTAGAGGCAGGCGGGTCCTACGAGCAGTACTTC

V: TRBV29-1
size: -
D: -
J: TRBJ1-1
CDR3: CSVLFGVEAFF
DNA: TGCAGCGTTCTGTTCGGGGTTGAAGCTTTCTTT

V: TRBV25-1
size: many
D: -
J: TRBJ1-2
CDR3: CASSELGANGYTF
DNA: TGTGCCAGCAGTGAATTGGGGGCCAATGGCTACACCTTC

V: TRBV13
size: -
D: TRBD2
J: TRBJ2-7
CDR3: CASSAEDGRANEQYF
DNA: TGTGCCAGCAGCGCAGAGGACGGGAGGGCCAACGAGCAGTACTTC

V: TRBV15
size: many
D: TRBD1
J: TRBJ1-2
CDR3: CATSRKTGGNYGYTF
DNA: TGTGCCACCAGCAGAAAGACAGGGGGCAACTATGGCTACACCTTC

V: TRBV20-1
size: -
D: -
J: TRBJ1-3
CDR3: CSAPLTGWSGNTIYF
DNA: TGCAGTGCGCCCCTCACAGGGTGGTCTGGAAACACCATATATTTT

V: TRBV28
size: -
D: -
J: TRBJ1-2
CDR3: CASSQELNTNYGHTF
DNA: TGTGCCAGCAGCCAAGAGTTGAATACTAACTATGGCCACACCTTC

V: TRBV5-1
size: -
D: -
J: TRBJ2-7
CDR3: CASSLNQGSYEQYF
DNA: TGCGCCAGCAGCTTGAATCAGGGGTCCTACGAGCAGTACTTC

V: TRBV5-1
size: few
D: -
J: TRBJ1-2
CDR3: CASSPNPGGSDYGYTF
DNA: TGCGCCAGCAGCCCCAATCCCGGGGGGTCGGACTATGGCTACACCTTC

V: TRBV29-1
size: -
D: -
J: TRBJ1-1
CDR3: CSVDGRGTEAFF
DNA: TGCAGCGTTGATGGGAGGGGCACTGAAGCTTTCTTT

V: TRBV20-1
size: many
D: -
J: TRBJ1-1
CDR3: CSARDQGMNTEAFF
DNA: TGCAGTGCTAGAGATCAGGGGATGAACACTGAAGCTTTCTTT

V: TRBV18
size: few
D: -
J: TRBJ2-5
CDR3: CASSPPEGDQETQYF
DNA: TGTGCCAGCTCACCACCGGAGGGGGACCAAGAGACCCAGTACTTC

V: TRBV18
size: few
D: TRBD2
J: TRBJ2-7
CDR3: CATRASGRADEQYF
DNA: TGTGCCACCCGGGCAAGCGGGAGGGCGGACGAGCAGTACTTC

V: TRBV20-1
size: few
D: -
J: TRBJ1-1
CDR3: CSARFSGATEAFF
DNA: TGCAGTGCTAGGTTCTCAGGGGCCACTGAAGCTTTCTTT

V: TRBV9
size: few
D: -
J: TRBJ1-2
CDR3: CASSPRSFGNYGYTF
DNA: TGTGCCAGCAGCCCCAGGTCGTTCGGTAACTATGGCTACACCTTC

V: TRBV7-9
size: -
D: TRBD2
J: TRBJ2-7
CDR3: CASSLAGGTSGKIYF
DNA: TGTGCCAGCAGCTTAGCTGGAGGGACTAGCGGGAAGATTTACTTC

V: TRBV5-4
size: -
D: TRBD2
J: TRBJ2-5
CDR3: CASRGTSEETQYF
DNA: TGTGCCAGCAGAGGGACTAGCGAAGAGACCCAGTACTTC